This T cell receptor beta chain stems from a study of T cell responses to AZD1222 COVID-19 vaccine. This CDR3 is 17 amino acids long. V lost 1 base and J lost 1, with 17 bases in between. CDR1 and CDR2 from the germline V gene are SGHTS and YDEGEE. The count of this clone is one. Profiling relied on immunoSEQ multiplex PCR, and the TCRdb table lists in-frame clones only, not all of them. The repertoire holds 110,000 to 150,000 clones, with 85% to 95% as singletons. This TCR was sampled from an adult in good health. Here the sequenced sample was peripheral blood, taken on day 0 of AZD1222 vaccination. This chain uses TRBV5-8 with TRBJ1-2; D possibly corresponds to TRBD1 (5 bases). This CDR3 is CASSLYTGTDHNYGYTF. CDR3 DNA: TGTGCCAGCAGCTTGTATACCGGGACGGATCATAACTATGGCTACACCTTC.